This TCR beta chain stems from a study of T cell responses to AZD1222 COVID-19 vaccine. Study-wide context: Second doses were pooled across both intervals (about 4 or about 12 weeks).

Notes on the study in general: Baseline antibody screening turned up just a handful of seropositive AZD1222 recipients. The study found vaccine-associated CD4 TCRs spanning spike, dominant at 160-218 and 743-854. The study found Spike-specific TCR breadth and depth rose after two AZD1222 doses.

Measured with immunoSEQ multiplex PCR; TCRdb has only the in-frame clones, and not every one. The sample shows about 130,000 clones, about nine tenths of them seen only once. Notes on this clone: Its antigen is unknown.

The ends were cut back, 5 bases at V and 3 bases at J, with 11 bases in the middle. This CDR3 is 13 amino acids long. Germline V gene lookup returns CDR1 SGHDT and CDR2 YYEEEE. The source was peripheral blood, collected on day 0 of AZD1222 vaccination. V and J are TRBV5-6 and TRBJ1-2; D is undetermined. This receptor was identified in an adult in good health. CDR3 loop: CASRAGVHYGYTF. The CDR3 region has the DNA TGTGCCAGCAGGGCGGGAGTTCACTATGGCTACACCTTC.